The clone carrying this T cell receptor (beta chain) has a handful of counts. What it binds is not known. Unique molecular identifiers were present on the cDNA, and a universal primer site came from template switching. Each CDR3 protein is one row after TCRdb ran MiXCR on the 5' RACE reads. The sample lists 1.5 million to 2 million distinct CDR3 sequences, around 29% occurring once. This entry comes from a study of identical twins. Study-level results: Memory repertoires showed no such pattern, whereas abundant cord blood beta clonotypes carried fewer insertions.

The CDR3 totals 15 residues. V was pared by 5 bases and J by 2 bases, with 7 bases of the junction left unmatched. The source of this sequence is a newborn girl in good health. This chain links TRBV12-3 or TRBV12-4 with TRBJ1-2, with 8 bases identical to TRBD1. Sequenced: cord blood. CDR3 DNA sequence: TGTGCCAGCAGTCCGCGGACAGGGAAGAACTATGGCTACACCTTC. Protein sequence: CASSPRTGKNYGYTF.